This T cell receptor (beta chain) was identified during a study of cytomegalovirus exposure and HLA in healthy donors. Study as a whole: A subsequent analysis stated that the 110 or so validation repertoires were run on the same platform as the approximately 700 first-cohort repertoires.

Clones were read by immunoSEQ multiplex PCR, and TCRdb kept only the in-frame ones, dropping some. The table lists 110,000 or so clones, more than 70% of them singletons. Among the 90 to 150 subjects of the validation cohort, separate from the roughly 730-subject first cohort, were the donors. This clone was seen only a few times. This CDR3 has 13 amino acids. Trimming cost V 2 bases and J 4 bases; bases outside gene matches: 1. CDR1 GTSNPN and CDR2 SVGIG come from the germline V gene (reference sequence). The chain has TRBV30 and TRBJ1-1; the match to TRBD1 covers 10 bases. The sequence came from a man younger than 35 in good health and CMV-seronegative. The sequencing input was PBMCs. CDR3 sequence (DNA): TGTGCCTGGAGTAGGACAGGGGGCACTGAAGCTTTCTTT. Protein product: CAWSRTGGTEAFF.